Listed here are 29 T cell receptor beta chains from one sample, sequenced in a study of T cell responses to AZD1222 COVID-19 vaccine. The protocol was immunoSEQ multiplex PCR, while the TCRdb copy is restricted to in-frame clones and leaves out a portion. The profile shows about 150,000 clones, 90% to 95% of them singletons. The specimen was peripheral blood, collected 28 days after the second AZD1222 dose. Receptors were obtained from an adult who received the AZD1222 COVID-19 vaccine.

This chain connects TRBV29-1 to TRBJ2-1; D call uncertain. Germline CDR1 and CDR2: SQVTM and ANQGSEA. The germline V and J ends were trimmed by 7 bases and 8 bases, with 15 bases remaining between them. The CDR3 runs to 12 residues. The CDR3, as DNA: TGCAGCGCTCAGTCCTATTATGATGAGCAGTTCTTC. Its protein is CSAQSYYDEQFF.

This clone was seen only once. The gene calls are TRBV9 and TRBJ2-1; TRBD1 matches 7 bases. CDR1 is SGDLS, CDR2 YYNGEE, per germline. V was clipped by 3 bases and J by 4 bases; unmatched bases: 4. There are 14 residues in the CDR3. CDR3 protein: CASSASQGYNEQFF. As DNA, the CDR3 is TGTGCCAGCAGCGCCTCACAGGGGTACAATGAGCAGTTCTTC.

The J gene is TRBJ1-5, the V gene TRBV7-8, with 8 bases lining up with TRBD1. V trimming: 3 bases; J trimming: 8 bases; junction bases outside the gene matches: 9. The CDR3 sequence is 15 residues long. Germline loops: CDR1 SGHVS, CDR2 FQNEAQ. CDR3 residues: CASSFRTGSIKPQHF. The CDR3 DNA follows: TGTGCCAGCAGCTTCCGGACAGGGTCAATCAAGCCCCAGCATTTT.

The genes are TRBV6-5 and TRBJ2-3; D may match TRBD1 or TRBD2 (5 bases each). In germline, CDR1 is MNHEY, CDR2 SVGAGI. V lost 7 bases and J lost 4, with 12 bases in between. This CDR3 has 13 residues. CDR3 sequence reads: CASNLVGADTQYF. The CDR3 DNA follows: TGTGCCAGCAATCTGGTGGGGGCAGATACGCAGTATTTT.

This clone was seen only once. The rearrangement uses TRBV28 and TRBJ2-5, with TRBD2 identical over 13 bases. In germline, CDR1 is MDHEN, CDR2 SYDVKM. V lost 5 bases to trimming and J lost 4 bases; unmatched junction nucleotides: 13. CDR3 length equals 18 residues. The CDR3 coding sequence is TGTGCCAGCAGTCCCTGGACTAGCGGGAGTCGCGGGCGAGAGACCCAGTACTTC. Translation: CASSPWTSGSRGRETQYF.

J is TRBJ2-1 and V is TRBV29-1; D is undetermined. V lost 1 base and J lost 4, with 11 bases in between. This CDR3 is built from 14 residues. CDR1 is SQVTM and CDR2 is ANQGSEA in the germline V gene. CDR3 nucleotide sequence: TGCAGCGTTGAAGGCGGAAACCGATACAATGAGCAGTTCTTC. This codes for CSVEGGNRYNEQFF.

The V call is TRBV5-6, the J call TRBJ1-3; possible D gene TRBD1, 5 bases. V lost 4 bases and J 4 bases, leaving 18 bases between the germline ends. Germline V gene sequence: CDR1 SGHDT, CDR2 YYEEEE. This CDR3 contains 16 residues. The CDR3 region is CASSPGGGMSGNTIYF. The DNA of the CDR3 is TGTGCCAGCAGCCCGGGCGGGGGTATGTCCGGAAACACCATATATTTT.

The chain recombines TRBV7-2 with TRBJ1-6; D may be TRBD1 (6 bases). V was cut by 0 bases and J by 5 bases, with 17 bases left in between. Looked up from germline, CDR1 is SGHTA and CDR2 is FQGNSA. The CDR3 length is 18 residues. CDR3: CASSLATLWGADNSPLHF. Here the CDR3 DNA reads TGTGCCAGCAGCTTAGCCACACTGTGGGGGGCGGATAATTCACCCCTCCACTTT.

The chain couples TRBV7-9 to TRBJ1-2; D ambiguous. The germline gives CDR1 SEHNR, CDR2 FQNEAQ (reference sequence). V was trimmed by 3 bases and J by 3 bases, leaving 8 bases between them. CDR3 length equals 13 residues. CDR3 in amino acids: CASSFSGYYGYTF. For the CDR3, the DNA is TGTGCCAGCAGCTTTTCAGGATACTATGGCTACACCTTC.

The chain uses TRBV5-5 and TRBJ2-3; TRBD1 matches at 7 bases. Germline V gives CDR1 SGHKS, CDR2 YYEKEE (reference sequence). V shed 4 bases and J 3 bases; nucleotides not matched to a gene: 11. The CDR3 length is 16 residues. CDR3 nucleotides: TGTGCCAGCAGCCTGGCCGGGACAGCTGGAACAGATACGCAGTATTTT. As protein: CASSLAGTAGTDTQYF.

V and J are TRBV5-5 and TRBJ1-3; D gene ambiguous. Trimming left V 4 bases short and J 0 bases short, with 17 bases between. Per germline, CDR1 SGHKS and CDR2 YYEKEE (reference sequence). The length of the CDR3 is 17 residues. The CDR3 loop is CASSRTALPGSGNTIYF. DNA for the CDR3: TGTGCCAGCAGCCGCACGGCCCTGCCGGGCTCTGGAAACACCATATATTTT.

The CDR3 loop reads CASSFGTQYEQYF. The DNA for the CDR3 is TGTGCCAGCAGCTTCGGGACACAGTACGAGCAGTACTTC. This sequence joins TRBV7-2 and TRBJ2-7, with D tentatively TRBD1 (6 bases). V lost 3 bases and J lost 4, with 10 bases in between. This CDR3 comprises 13 residues. From germline, CDR1 is SGHTA and CDR2 FQGNSA.

The CDR3 spells CASSADSRTEAFF. Here the CDR3 DNA reads TGCGCCAGCAGCGCAGACAGTCGAACTGAAGCTTTCTTT. The V and J genes are TRBV5-1 and TRBJ1-1, with D possibly matching TRBD1 (5 bases). CDR3 size: 13 residues. Germline V gives CDR1 SGHRS, CDR2 YFSETQ. V dropped 4 bases and J dropped 5 bases, with 12 bases sitting between them. Complete variable domain (other parts from reference TRBV5-1 and TRBJ1-1): KAGVTQTPRYLIKTRGQQVTLSCSPISGHRSVSWYQQTPGQGLQFLFEYFSETQRNKGNFPGRFSGRQFSNSRSEMNVSTLELGDSALYLCASSADSRTEAFFGQGTRLTVV.

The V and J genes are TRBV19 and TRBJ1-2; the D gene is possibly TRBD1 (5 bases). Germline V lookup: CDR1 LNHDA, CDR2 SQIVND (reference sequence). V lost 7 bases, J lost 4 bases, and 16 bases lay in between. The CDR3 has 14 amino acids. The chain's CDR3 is CASTWGKGAYGYTF. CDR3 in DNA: TGTGCCAGTACGTGGGGGAAAGGGGCCTATGGCTACACCTTC.

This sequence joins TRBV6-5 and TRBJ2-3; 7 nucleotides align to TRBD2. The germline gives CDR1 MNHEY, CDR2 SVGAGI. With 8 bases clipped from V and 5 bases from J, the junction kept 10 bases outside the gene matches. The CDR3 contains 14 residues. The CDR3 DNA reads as TGTGCCAGCCCCAGAGCGGGAACAGGAGATACGCAGTATTTT. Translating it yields CASPRAGTGDTQYF.

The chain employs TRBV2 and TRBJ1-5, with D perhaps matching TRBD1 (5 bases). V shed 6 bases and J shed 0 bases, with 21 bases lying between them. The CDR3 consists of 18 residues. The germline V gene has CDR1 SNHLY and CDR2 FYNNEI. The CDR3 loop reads CASSTAPDRVLSNQPQHF. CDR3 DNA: TGTGCCAGCAGCACCGCCCCAGACAGAGTACTTAGCAATCAGCCCCAGCATTTT.

The CDR3 sequence is CASTFPGARAEAFF. Here the CDR3 DNA reads TGTGCCAGCACCTTTCCGGGGGCGCGGGCTGAAGCTTTCTTT. The rearrangement joins TRBV6-5 to TRBJ1-1, with D perhaps TRBD1 (6 bases). The CDR3 sequence is 14 residues long. The germline gives CDR1 MNHEY, CDR2 SVGAGI. Trimming pared 7 bases from V and 6 bases from J, leaving 18 bases between.

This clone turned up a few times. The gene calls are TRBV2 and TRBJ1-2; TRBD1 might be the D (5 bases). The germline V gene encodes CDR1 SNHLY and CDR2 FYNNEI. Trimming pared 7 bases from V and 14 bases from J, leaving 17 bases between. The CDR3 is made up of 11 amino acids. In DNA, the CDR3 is TGTGCCAGCACCGAGGAGGGGACGCGGACCTTC. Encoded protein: CASTEEGTRTF.

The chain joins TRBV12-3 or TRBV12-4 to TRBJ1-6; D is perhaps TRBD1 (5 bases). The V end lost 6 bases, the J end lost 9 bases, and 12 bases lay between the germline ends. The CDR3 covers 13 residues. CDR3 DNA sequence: TGTGCCAGCAGATCAGGGTTAAGTTCACCCCTCCACTTT. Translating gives CASRSGLSSPLHF.

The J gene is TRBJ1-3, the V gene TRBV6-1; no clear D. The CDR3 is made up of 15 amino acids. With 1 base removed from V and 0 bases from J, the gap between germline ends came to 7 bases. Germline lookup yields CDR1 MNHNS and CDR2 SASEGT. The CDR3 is CASSEVGLSGNTIYF. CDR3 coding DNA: TGTGCCAGCAGTGAAGTAGGACTCTCTGGAAACACCATATATTTT.

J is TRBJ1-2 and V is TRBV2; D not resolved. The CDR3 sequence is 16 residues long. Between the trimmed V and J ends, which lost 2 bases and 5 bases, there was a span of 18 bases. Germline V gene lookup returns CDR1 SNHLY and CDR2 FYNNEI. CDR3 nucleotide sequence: TGTGCCAGCAGTGAATTTGGTGGGTTACCCGTGTATGGCTACACCTTC. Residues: CASSEFGGLPVYGYTF.

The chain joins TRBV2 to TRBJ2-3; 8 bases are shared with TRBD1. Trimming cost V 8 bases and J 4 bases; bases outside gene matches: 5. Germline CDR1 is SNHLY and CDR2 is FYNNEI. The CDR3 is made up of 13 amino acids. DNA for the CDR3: TGTGCCAGCCTCAGGACAGGGCCAGATACGCAGTATTTT. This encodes CASLRTGPDTQYF.

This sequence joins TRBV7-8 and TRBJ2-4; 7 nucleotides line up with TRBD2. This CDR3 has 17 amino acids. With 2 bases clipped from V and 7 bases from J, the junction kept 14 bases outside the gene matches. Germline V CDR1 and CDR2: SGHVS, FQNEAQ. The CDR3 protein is CASSLMSRGGTDNIQYF. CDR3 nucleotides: TGTGCCAGCAGCTTAATGTCCCGGGGAGGGACGGATAACATTCAGTACTTC.

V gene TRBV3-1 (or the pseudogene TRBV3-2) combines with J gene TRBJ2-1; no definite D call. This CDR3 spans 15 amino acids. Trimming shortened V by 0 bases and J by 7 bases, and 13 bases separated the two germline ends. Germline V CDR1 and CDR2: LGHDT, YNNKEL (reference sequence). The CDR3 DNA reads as TGTGCCAGCAGCCAAGATATTGGGTTGGGGAATGAGCAGTTCTTC. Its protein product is CASSQDIGLGNEQFF.

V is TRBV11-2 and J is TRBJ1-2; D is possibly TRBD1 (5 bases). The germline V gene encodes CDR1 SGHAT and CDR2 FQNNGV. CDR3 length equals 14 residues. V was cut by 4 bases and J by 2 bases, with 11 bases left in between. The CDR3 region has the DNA TGTGCCAGCAGCTCCCGGGACCGCAACTATGGCTACACCTTC. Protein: CASSSRDRNYGYTF.

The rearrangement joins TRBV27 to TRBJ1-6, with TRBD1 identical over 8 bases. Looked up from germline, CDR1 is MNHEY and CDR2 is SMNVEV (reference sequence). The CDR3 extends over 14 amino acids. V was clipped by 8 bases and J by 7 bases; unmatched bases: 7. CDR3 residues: CASGWGQVNSPLHF. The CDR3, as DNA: TGTGCCAGCGGCTGGGGACAGGTGAATTCACCCCTCCACTTT.

The CDR3: CASSTLGDEQYF. For the CDR3, the DNA is TGTGCCAGCAGCACCCTGGGGGACGAGCAGTACTTC. The chain links TRBV7-9 to TRBJ2-7, with D perhaps matching TRBD1 or TRBD2 (5 bases each). V was pared by 5 bases and J by 5 bases, with 10 bases between. The CDR3 sequence is 12 residues long. CDR1 SEHNR and CDR2 FQNEAQ come from the germline V gene (reference sequence).

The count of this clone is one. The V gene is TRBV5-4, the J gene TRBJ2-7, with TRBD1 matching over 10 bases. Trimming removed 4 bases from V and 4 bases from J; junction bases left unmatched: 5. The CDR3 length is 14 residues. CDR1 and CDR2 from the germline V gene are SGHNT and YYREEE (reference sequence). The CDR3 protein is CASSPDRGSYEQYF. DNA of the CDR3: TGTGCCAGCAGCCCGGACAGGGGGTCTTACGAGCAGTACTTC.

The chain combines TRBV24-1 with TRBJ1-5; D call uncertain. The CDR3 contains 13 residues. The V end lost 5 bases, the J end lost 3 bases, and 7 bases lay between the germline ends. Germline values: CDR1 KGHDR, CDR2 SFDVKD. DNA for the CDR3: TGTGCCACCAGTGGGGGATTCAATCAGCCCCAGCATTTT. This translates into CATSGGFNQPQHF.